One and the same sample provided the 11 T cell receptor beta chains below, sequenced in a study of T cells in Graves' hyperthyroidism and ophthalmopathy. Authors of the study amplified TCR beta CDR3 regions from RNA transcripts. A set of HTBI primers served as the primers for a first-round RT-PCR of the TCR CDR3. TCRdb processed the multiplex PCR reads anew with MiXCR; each CDR3 protein has one entry. The sample has fewer than 650,000 distinct CDR3 sequences, 46% seen once. Specimen: peripheral blood or thyroid tissue (not recorded which). The receptors originated from an adult woman with Graves' disease, either hyperthyroidism or ophthalmopathy (not recorded which).

The chain couples TRBV10-3 to TRBJ1-3; D is unresolved. Germline-derived CDR1 and CDR2 are ENHRY and SYGVKD. Trimming pared 6 bases from V and 1 base from J, leaving 10 bases between. The CDR3 runs 14 residues. The CDR3 reads CAISSGGSGNTIYF. CDR3 DNA: TGTGCCATCAGCTCGGGCGGATCTGGAAACACCATATATTTT.

This clonotype was found many times. V usage is TRBV7-2 and J usage is TRBJ2-5; 11 bases agree with TRBD2. V trimming: 4 bases; J trimming: 9 bases; junction bases outside the gene matches: 13. CDR1 is SGHTA, CDR2 FQGNSA, per germline. This CDR3 is 16 amino acids long. The CDR3 sequence is CASSYTSGSLYEPQYF. CDR3 DNA sequence: TGTGCCAGCAGCTACACTAGCGGGAGTCTCTATGAGCCCCAGTACTTC.

The chain has TRBV7-2 and TRBJ1-5, with 7 bases matching TRBD1. The germline V gene encodes CDR1 SGHTA and CDR2 FQGNSA. The V segment lost 5 bases and the J segment 6 bases; nucleotides outside the gene matches: 7. This CDR3 has 14 amino acids. The CDR3 bases are TGTGCCAGCAGCCGACAGGGAATGGGTCAGCCCCAGCATTTT. Translated, it gives CASSRQGMGQPQHF.

Concerning this clonotype itself: Just one base apart from a much larger clone, this may be a read error. This CDR3 is missing its conserved last phenylalanine or tryptophan, likely due to a read error. V usage is TRBV12-3 or TRBV12-4 and J usage is TRBJ1-1; 9 bases line up with TRBD1. CDR3 length equals 14 residues. V lost 7 bases and J lost 7; bases outside the gene matches: 10. CDR3 bases: TGTGCCAGCACCTTCGGACAGGGGACGCTTGAAGCTTTCTCT. This encodes CASTFGQGTLEAFS.

The chain recombines TRBV7-9 with TRBJ2-5, with 11 bases fitting TRBD2. V trimming: 6 bases; J trimming: 2 bases; junction bases outside the gene matches: 8. Germline V gives CDR1 SEHNR, CDR2 FQNEAQ (reference sequence). The CDR3 length is 16 residues. The CDR3 loop is CASSLLAGGRQETQYF. The CDR3 DNA reads as TGTGCCAGCAGTCTGCTAGCGGGAGGCCGACAAGAGACCCAGTACTTC.

Here the CDR3 DNA reads TGTGCCACCGCGGGACGGACCACCTACGAGCAGTACTTC. Translation: CATAGRTTYEQYF. V gene TRBV6-5 combines with J gene TRBJ2-7, with D possibly TRBD2 on 6 matching bases. The V end was cut by 10 bases, the J end by 2 bases, with 15 bases between. The CDR3 has 13 amino acids. Germline V CDR1 and CDR2: MNHEY, SVGAGI.

The sample holds many counts of this clonotype. The V gene is TRBV12-3 or TRBV12-4, the J gene TRBJ1-2; TRBD1 is a possible D gene (5 bases). The CDR3 has 13 residues. The V end was cut by 6 bases, the J end by 6 bases, with 14 bases between. In nucleotides, the CDR3 is TGTGCCAGCAGCAGGGCTAGGGGCCATGGCTACACCTTC. The encoded protein is CASSRARGHGYTF.

This clonotype was observed a single time. The rearrangement uses TRBV7-2 and TRBJ2-7; D not certain. Germline loops: CDR1 SGHTA, CDR2 FQGNSA. The CDR3 extends over 12 amino acids. Deletions cut 1 base from V and 9 bases from J, with 10 bases between. CDR3 coding DNA: TGTGCCAGCAGCTTAGGCACATTCGGGCAGTACTTC. Encoded protein: CASSLGTFGQYF.

The chain uses TRBV20-1 and TRBJ2-6, with unresolved D. Between the trimmed V and J ends, which lost 5 bases and 4 bases, there was a span of 12 bases. The CDR3 sequence is 14 residues long. From germline, CDR1 is DFQATT and CDR2 SNEGSKA (reference sequence). The DNA for the CDR3 is TGCAGTGCTTCTATCCCAGGAGGGGCCAACGTCCTGACTTTC. Translated: CSASIPGGANVLTF.

The V gene is TRBV10-3, the J gene TRBJ2-2; 9 bases fit TRBD2. After removal of 3 bases from V and 3 bases from J, the junction contained 11 bases not matched to a gene. This CDR3 region has 18 residues. Germline V gene sequence: CDR1 ENHRY, CDR2 SYGVKD. The CDR3 loop reads CAISDIGGRAYDTGELFF. The DNA of the CDR3 is TGTGCCATCAGTGATATTGGCGGGAGGGCCTACGACACCGGGGAGCTGTTTTTT.

In the case of this clonotype: The DNA is left out, because the CDR3 cannot be placed on it with certainty; the CDR3 is given as TCRdb lists it. The rearrangement uses TRBV25-1 and TRBJ1-3; the DNA was not compared with TRBD1, the D call given in the table. A total of 16 residues make up the CDR3, ends included. Per the germline V gene, CDR1 is MGHDK and CDR2 is SYGVNS. CDR3 loop: CACSARAGSSGNTIYF.